This T cell receptor beta chain was recorded in a study of blood T cell repertoires in COVID-19 (TCRdb year 2020). With regard to the full study: Samples covering the acute and convalescent phases of COVID-19 were provided by collaborators in the United States, Italy and Spain. The prospective study material was composed of cDNA or gDNA derived from T cells, B-cell-depleted T cells, or PBMCs. The dataset comprised deeply sampled blood TCRbeta repertoires from subjects exposed to, actively infected with, or recovered from COVID-19. The repertoires were made available in a free public database intended to serve as a resource for research on the immune response to SARS-CoV-2. Samples came from the ongoing ImmuneRACE study (first 160 participants) plus 1,254 subjects from 6 global collaborators. The sample metadata nearly always contained a de-identified subject ID, COVID-19 status, age in years and sex. Where HLA class I and class II types were available, the types were taken from metadata supplied by the sample provider, not from assay-based typing. Broader findings and caveats from the paper: The quantity of clinical and demographic metadata differed by source and by participant and was supplied without curation.

The immunoSEQ Assay, a bias-controlled multiplex PCR, was used to amplify TCRbeta CDR3 regions from genomic DNA. Concerning the study's data processing: The number of nucleated cells in each sample was estimated by amplification of reference gene primers within the assay. To quantify the absolute abundance of each unique TCRbeta CDR3 rearrangement, sequence reads were collapsed and filtered. For each sample, productive Simpson clonality was calculated by taking the square root of Simpson's diversity index across productive rearrangements. The source is immuneACCESS, and TCRdb retained only in-frame sequences with V and J called. Part of the clones is not carried over; for the studies checked, unresolved V genes explain less than half of this, and the remainder is unexplained. For V, J and clone size, that table is used; D and trimming come from the DNA. The sample includes around 9,500 clones, with about 81% observed a single time. The ten largest clones represent roughly 23% of the sample.

About this clone itself: Its antigen specificity is not known. Base qualities are not at hand, and no much larger clone is one base apart.

Whole blood was collected in K2EDTA tubes by collaborating institutions according to the institutions' own protocols. For TCRbeta analysis, collaborators shipped samples as frozen whole blood, isolated PBMCs, or DNA extracted from either of those sample types. From the cysteine through the phenylalanine, the CDR3 covers 18 amino acids. This entry keeps only the CDR3 DNA: 54 bases, framed from base 1. Here V drops 4 bases and J drops 4 bases, and the junction holds 15 bases not matched to any gene. As encoded in the germline V gene, CDR1 is SGDLS while CDR2 is YYNGEE. This receptor was taken from a man aged 60 to 75 with active COVID-19. The sample consisted of peripheral blood. The rearrangement joined TRBV9 to TRBJ1-2; TRBD1 fits 11 bases in the junction. DNA sequence: TGTGCCAGCAGCATAAAAAGGGACAGGGGGTTCGGGATCTATGGCTACACCTTC. It translates to CASSIKRDRGFGIYGYTF. Beyond the CDR3, the reference TRBV9 and TRBJ1-2 genes provide the residues; the full variable domain reads: DSGVTQTPKHLITATGQRVTLRCSPRSGDLSVYWYQQSLDQGLQFLIQYYNGEERAKGNILERFSAQQFPDLHSELNLSSLELGDSALYFCASSIKRDRGFGIYGYTFGSGTRLTVV.